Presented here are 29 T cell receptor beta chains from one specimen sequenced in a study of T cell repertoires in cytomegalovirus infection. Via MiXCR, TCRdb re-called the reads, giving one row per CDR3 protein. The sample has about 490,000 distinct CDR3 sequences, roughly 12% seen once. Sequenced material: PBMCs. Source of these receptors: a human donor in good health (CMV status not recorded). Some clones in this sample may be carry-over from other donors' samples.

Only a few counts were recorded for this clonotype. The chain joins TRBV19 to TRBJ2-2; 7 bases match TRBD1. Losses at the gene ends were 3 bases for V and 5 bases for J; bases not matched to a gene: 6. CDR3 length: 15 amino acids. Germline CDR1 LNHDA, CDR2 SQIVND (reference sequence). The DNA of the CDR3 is TGTGCCAGTAGTATCCCACAGGGGCTAACCGGGGAGCTGTTTTTT. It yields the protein CASSIPQGLTGELFF.

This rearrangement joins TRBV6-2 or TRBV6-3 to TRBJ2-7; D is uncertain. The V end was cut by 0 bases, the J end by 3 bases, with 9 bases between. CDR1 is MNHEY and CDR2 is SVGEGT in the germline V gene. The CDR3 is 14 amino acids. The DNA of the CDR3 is TGTGCCAGCAGTTACTCGATCCCCAGCTACGAGCAGTACTTC. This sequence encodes CASSYSIPSYEQYF.

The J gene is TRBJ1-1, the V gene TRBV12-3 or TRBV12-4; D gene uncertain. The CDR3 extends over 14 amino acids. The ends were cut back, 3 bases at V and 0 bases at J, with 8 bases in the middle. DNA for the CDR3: TGTGCCAGCAGTTTTGCAGGTATGAACACTGAAGCTTTCTTT. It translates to CASSFAGMNTEAFF.

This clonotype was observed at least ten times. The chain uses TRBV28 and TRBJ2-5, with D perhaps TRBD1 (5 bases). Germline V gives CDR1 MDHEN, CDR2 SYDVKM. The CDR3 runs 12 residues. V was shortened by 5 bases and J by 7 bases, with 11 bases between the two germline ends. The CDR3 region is CASSLGLVTQYF. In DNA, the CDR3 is TGTGCCAGCAGTCTGGGGCTCGTGACCCAGTACTTC.

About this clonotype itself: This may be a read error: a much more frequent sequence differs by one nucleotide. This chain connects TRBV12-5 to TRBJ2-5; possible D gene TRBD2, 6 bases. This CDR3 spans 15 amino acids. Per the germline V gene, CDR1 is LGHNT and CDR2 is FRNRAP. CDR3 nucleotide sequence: TGTGTTAGTGGTTTGGTTGACGGGGGTTTGGAGACCCAGTACTTC. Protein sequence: CVSGLVDGGLETQYF.

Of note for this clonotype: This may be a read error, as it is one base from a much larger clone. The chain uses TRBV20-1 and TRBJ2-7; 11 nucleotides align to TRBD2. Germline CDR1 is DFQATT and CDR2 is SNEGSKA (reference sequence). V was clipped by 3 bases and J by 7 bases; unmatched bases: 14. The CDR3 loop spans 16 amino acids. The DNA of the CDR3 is TGCAGTGCTAGGACGACTTTAGCGGGGGGGAGCGGGGAGCAGTACTTC. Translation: CSARTTLAGGSGEQYF.

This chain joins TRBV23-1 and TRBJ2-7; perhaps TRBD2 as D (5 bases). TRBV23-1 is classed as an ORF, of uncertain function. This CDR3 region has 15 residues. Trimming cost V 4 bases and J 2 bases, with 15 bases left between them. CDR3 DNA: TGCGCCAGCAGTCGGCTCGCGGGCTGGCCCTACGAGCAGTACTTC. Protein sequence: CASSRLAGWPYEQYF.

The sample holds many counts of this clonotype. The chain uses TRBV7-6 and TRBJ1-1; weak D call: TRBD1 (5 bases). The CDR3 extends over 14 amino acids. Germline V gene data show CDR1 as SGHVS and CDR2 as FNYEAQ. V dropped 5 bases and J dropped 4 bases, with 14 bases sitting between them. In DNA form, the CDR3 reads TGTGCCAGCAGCGCGACAAGGGGCGCCACTGAAGCTTTCTTT. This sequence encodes CASSATRGATEAFF.

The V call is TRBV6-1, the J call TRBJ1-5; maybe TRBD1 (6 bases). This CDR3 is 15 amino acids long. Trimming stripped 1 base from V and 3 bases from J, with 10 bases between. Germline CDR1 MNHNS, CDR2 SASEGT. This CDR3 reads CASSEGQVNNQPQHF. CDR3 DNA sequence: TGTGCCAGCAGTGAAGGACAGGTTAACAATCAGCCCCAGCATTTT.

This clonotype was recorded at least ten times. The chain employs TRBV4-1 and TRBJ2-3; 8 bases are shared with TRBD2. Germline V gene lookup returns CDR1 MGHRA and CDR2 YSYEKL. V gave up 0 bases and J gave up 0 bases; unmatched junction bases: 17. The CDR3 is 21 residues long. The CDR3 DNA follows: TGCGCCAGCAGCCAAGAGGGTGTGCGGGCGGGGGGACTTTCTAGCACAGATACGCAGTATTTT. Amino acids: CASSQEGVRAGGLSSTDTQYF.

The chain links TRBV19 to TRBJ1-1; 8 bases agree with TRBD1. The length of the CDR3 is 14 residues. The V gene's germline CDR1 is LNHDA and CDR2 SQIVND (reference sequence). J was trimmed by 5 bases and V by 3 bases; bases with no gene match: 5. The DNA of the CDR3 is TGTGCCAGTAGTATCGGGACAGGACGGACTGAAGCTTTCTTT. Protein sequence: CASSIGTGRTEAFF.

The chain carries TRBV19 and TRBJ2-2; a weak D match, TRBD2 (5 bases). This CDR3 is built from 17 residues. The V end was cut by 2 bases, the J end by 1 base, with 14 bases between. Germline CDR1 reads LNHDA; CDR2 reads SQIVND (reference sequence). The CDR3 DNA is TGTGCCAGTAGTATATTGAAGGCTGGAGGGAACACCGGGGAGCTGTTTTTT. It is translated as CASSILKAGGNTGELFF.

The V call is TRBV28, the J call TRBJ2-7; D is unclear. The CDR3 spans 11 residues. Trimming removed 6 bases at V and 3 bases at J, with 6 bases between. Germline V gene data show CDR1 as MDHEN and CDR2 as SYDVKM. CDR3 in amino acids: CASRRDYEQYF. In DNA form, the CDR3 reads TGTGCCAGCAGAAGGGACTACGAGCAGTACTTC.

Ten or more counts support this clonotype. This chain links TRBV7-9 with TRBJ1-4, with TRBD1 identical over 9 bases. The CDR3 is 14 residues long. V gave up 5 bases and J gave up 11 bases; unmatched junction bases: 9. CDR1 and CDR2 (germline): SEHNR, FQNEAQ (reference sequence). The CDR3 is CASSNSGQGFKLFF. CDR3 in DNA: TGTGCCAGCAGCAATTCGGGACAGGGCTTTAAACTGTTTTTT.

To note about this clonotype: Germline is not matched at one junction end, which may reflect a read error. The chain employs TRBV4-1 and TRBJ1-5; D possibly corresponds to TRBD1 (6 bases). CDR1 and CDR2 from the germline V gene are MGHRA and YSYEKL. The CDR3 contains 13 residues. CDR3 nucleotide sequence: TGCTCCAGCAGCCAAAGGGGGGATCAGCCCCAGCATTTT. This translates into CSSSQRGDQPQHF.

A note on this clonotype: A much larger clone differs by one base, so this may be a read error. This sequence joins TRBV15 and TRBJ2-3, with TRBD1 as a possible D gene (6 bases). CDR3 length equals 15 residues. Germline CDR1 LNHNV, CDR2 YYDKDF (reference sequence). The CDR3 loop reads CATSRAGTFTDTQNF. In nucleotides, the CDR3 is TGTGCCACCAGCAGAGCCGGGACATTCACAGATACGCAGAATTTT.

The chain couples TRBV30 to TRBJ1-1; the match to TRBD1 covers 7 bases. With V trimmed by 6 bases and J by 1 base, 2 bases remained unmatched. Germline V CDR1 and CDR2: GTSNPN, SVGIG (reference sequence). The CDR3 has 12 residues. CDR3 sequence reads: CACNRGNTEAFF. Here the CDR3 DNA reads TGTGCCTGTAACAGGGGGAACACTGAAGCTTTCTTT. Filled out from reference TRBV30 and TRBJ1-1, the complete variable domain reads SQTIHQWPATLVQPVGSPLSLECTVEGTSNPNLYWYRQAAGRGLQLLFYSVGIGQISSEVPQNLSASRPQDRQFILSSKKLLLSDSGFYLCACNRGNTEAFFGQGTRLTVV.

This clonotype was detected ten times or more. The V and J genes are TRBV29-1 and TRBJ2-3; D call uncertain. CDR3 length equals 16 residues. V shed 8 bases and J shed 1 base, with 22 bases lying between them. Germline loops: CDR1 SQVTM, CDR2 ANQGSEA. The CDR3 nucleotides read TGCAGCTCCTCTCCGACACGGACCCCGCGCACAGATACGCAGTATTTT. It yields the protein CSSSPTRTPRTDTQYF.

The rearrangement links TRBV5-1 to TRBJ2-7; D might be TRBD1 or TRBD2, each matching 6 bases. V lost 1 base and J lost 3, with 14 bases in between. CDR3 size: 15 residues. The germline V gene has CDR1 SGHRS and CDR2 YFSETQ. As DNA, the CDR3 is TGCGCCAGCAGCTTGCTAGCGACCAGGGGCTACGAGCAGTACTTC. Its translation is CASSLLATRGYEQYF.

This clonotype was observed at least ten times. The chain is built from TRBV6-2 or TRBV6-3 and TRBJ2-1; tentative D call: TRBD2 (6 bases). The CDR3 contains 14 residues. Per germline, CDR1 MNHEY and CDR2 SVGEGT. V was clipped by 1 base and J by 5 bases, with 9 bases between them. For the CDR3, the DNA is TGTGCCAGCAGTTACTTCGGGGGAGACAATGAGCAGTTCTTC. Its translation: CASSYFGGDNEQFF.

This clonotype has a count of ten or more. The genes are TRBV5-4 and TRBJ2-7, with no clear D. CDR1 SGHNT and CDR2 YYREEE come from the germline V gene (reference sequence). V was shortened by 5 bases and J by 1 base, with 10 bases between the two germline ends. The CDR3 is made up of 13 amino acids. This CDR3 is CASSFSKSYEQYF. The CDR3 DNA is TGTGCCAGCAGTTTCAGTAAATCCTACGAGCAGTACTTC.

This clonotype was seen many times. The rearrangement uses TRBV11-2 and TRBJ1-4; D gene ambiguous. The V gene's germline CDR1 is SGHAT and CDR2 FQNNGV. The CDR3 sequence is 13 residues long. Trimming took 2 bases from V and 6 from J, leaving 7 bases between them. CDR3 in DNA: TGTGCCAGCAGCTTATCAACGGATGAAAAACTGTTTTTT. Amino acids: CASSLSTDEKLFF.

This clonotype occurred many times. CDR3 nucleotide sequence: TGTGCCAGCAGTCCCCTGGGTGGGATTAACTATGGCTACACCTTC. Residues: CASSPLGGINYGYTF. The chain is built from TRBV12-3 or TRBV12-4 and TRBJ1-2; no firm D call. Trimming stripped 5 bases from V and 1 base from J, with 14 bases between. The CDR3 runs 15 residues.

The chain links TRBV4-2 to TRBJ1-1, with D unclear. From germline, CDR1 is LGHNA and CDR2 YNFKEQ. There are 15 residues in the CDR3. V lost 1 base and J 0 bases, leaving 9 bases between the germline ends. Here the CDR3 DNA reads TGTGCCAGCAGCCAAGTGGAAAAAATGAACACTGAAGCTTTCTTT. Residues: CASSQVEKMNTEAFF.

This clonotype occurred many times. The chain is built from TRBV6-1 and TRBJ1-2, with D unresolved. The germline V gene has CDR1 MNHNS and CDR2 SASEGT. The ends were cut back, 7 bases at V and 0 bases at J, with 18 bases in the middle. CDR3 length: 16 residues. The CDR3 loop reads CASNPTYTRTNYGYTF. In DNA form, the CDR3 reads TGTGCCAGCAACCCAACCTACACAAGAACTAACTATGGCTACACCTTC.

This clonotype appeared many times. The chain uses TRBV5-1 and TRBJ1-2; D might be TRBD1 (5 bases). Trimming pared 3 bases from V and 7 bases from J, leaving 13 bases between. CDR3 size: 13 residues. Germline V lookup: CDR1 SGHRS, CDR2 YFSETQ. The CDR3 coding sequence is TGCGCCAGCAGCTCCGGAGGGGTTGGTGGCTACACCTTC. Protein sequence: CASSSGGVGGYTF.

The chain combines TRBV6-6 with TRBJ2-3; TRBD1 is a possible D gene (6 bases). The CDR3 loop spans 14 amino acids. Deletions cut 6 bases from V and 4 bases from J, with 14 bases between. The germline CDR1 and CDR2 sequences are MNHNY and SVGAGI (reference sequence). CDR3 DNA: TGTGCCAGCAGCCCGAATGGGGGCTCAGATACGCAGTATTTT. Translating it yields CASSPNGGSDTQYF.

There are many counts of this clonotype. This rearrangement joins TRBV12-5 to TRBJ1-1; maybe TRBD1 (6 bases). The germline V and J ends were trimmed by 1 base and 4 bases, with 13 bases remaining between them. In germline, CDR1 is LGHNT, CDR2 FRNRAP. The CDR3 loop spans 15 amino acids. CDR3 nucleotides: TGTGCTAGTGGTTTGGCCACAGGGACGGTCACTGAAGCTTTCTTT. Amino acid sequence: CASGLATGTVTEAFF.

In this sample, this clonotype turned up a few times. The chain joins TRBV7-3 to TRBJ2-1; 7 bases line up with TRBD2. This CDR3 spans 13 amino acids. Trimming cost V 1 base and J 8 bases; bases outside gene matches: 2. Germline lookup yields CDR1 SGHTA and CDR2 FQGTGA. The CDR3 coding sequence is TGTGCCAGCAGCTTAATTCGGGAGGATGAGCAGTTCTTC. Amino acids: CASSLIREDEQFF.